Listed here are 24 T cell receptor beta chains from one sample, sequenced in a study of blood T cell repertoires in COVID-19. The method was immunoSEQ multiplex PCR; TCRdb's version includes in-frame clones alone and lacks a portion of them. The sample comprises 150,000 to 200,000 clones, more than 75% of which are singletons, and roughly a sixth rests with the top ten. The material sequenced was PBMCs or T cells enriched from blood (not recorded which). These receptors originate from a woman aged 50 to 60 with acute COVID-19.

V gene TRBV5-1 combines with J gene TRBJ2-6; TRBD1 aligns across 7 bases. Trimming at V came to 2 bases and at J to 4 bases, leaving 6 bases not matched to a gene. There are 16 residues in the CDR3. The germline CDR1 and CDR2 sequences are SGHRS and YFSETQ. CDR3 DNA sequence: TGCGCCAGCAGCTTTCTGACAGGGCCCGGGGCCAACGTCCTGACTTTC. As protein: CASSFLTGPGANVLTF. Together with reference TRBV5-1 and TRBJ2-6, the CDR3 gives the full variable domain: KAGVTQTPRYLIKTRGQQVTLSCSPISGHRSVSWYQQTPGQGLQFLFEYFSETQRNKGNFPGRFSGRQFSNSRSEMNVSTLELGDSALYLCASSFLTGPGANVLTFGAGSRLTVL.

This clone came up a few times. The chain combines TRBV4-2 with TRBJ1-1, with TRBD1 matching 7 bases. After removal of 3 bases from V and 0 bases from J, the junction contained 7 bases not matched to a gene. This CDR3 has 16 residues. Per germline, CDR1 LGHNA and CDR2 YNFKEQ. CDR3 region: CASSQAGQVMNTEAFF. The CDR3 region has the DNA TGTGCCAGCAGCCAGGCCGGACAGGTGATGAACACTGAAGCTTTCTTT.

A few counts support this clone. This chain connects TRBV3-1 (or the pseudogene TRBV3-2) to TRBJ1-6; tentative D call: TRBD1 (5 bases). Trimming cost V 1 base and J 5 bases, with 6 bases left between them. In germline, CDR1 is LGHDT, CDR2 YNNKEL (reference sequence). This CDR3 comprises 14 residues. This CDR3 is CASSQAQDNSPLHF. Here the CDR3 DNA reads TGTGCCAGCAGCCAAGCACAGGATAATTCACCCCTCCACTTT.

The chain joins TRBV6-1 to TRBJ2-5; a weak D match, TRBD1 (6 bases). V lost 3 bases and J 3 bases, leaving 8 bases between the germline ends. Germline CDR1 reads MNHNS; CDR2 reads SASEGT. This CDR3 has 13 residues. The CDR3 loop is CASSDPGEETQYF. The CDR3 DNA reads TGTGCCAGCAGTGATCCAGGGGAAGAGACCCAGTACTTC.

The V gene is TRBV28, the J gene TRBJ2-1, with D possibly being TRBD2 (6 bases). This CDR3 is built from 15 residues. Germline V gene sequence: CDR1 MDHEN, CDR2 SYDVKM. The V and J ends lost 6 bases and 8 bases respectively, with 20 bases between them. CDR3 amino acids: CASSGPGLDGDEQFF. The CDR3 nucleotides are TGTGCCAGCAGCGGCCCGGGACTTGATGGGGATGAGCAGTTCTTC.

This chain connects TRBV4-1 to TRBJ2-1, with TRBD2 matching over 14 bases. The CDR3 is 17 amino acids. V shed 2 bases, J shed 7 bases, and the junction held 7 bases outside the gene matches. Germline assignment: CDR1 MGHRA and CDR2 YSYEKL. The CDR3 here is CASSQPGTSGGLNEQFF. The CDR3 DNA follows: TGCGCCAGCAGCCAACCGGGGACTAGCGGGGGCCTAAATGAGCAGTTCTTC.

This rearrangement joins TRBV5-5 to TRBJ1-2; tentatively, D is TRBD1 (5 bases). The V gene lost 4 bases and the J gene lost 4 bases, with 11 bases spanning the gap. Germline assignment: CDR1 SGHKS and CDR2 YYEKEE (reference sequence). CDR3 size: 13 residues. CDR3 amino acids: CASSQGLGYGYTF. CDR3 in DNA: TGTGCCAGCAGCCAGGGTCTAGGCTATGGCTACACCTTC.

The chain recombines TRBV7-9 with TRBJ2-3; TRBD2 might be the D (5 bases). CDR3 length equals 13 residues. V was trimmed by 0 bases and J by 5 bases, leaving 6 bases between them. Germline-derived CDR1 and CDR2 are SEHNR and FQNEAQ (reference sequence). The CDR3 spells CASSLAAVDTQYF. DNA for the CDR3: TGTGCCAGCAGCTTAGCAGCGGTAGATACGCAGTATTTT.

The V and J genes are TRBV28 and TRBJ1-2, with 10 bases identical to TRBD1. The length of the CDR3 is 15 residues. The germline V gene has CDR1 MDHEN and CDR2 SYDVKM. V lost 3 bases, J lost 4 bases, and 5 bases stayed unmatched. The CDR3 coding sequence is TGTGCCAGCAGTTTTGGACAGGGGGGAGGCTATGGCTACACCTTC. As protein: CASSFGQGGGYGYTF.

The V and J genes are TRBV28 and TRBJ2-1; a possible D gene is TRBD1 (5 bases). The CDR3 has 14 residues. CDR1 MDHEN and CDR2 SYDVKM come from the germline V gene. V lost 5 bases, J lost 9 bases, and 17 bases lay in between. Written as DNA, the CDR3 is TGTGCCAGCAGTCTCCTGGGGCCCCCCGGTGAGCAGTTCTTC. It is translated as CASSLLGPPGEQFF.

The rearrangement uses TRBV7-9 and TRBJ1-6, with D tentatively TRBD1 (5 bases). Germline loops: CDR1 SEHNR, CDR2 FQNEAQ (reference sequence). V shed 5 bases and J shed 8 bases, with 13 bases lying between them. This CDR3 is built from 14 residues. DNA of the CDR3: TGTGCCAGCAGCCCCTCGGGGGGAGATTCACCCCTCCACTTT. It is translated as CASSPSGGDSPLHF.

This chain joins TRBV5-1 and TRBJ2-3, with 15 bases that match TRBD2. This CDR3 region has 17 residues. Germline CDR1 reads SGHRS; CDR2 reads YFSETQ. After removal of 2 bases from V and 6 bases from J, the junction contained 7 bases not matched to a gene. Here the CDR3 DNA reads TGCGCCAGCAGCTTCAGGACTAGCGGGGGGGTCGTCGATACGCAGTATTTT. Amino acids: CASSFRTSGGVVDTQYF.

The CDR3 DNA reads as TGTGCCAGCAGGCTATCTACAGGGGTGTATGGCTACACCTTC. Translation gives CASRLSTGVYGYTF. This rearrangement joins TRBV28 to TRBJ1-2; TRBD1 matches 7 bases. Germline V gene lookup returns CDR1 MDHEN and CDR2 SYDVKM. The CDR3 runs 14 residues. The ends lost 6 bases at V and 5 bases at J; junction bases unmatched: 9.

The J gene is TRBJ2-5, the V gene TRBV7-6; D possibly corresponds to TRBD1 (5 bases). V lost 1 base, J lost 5 bases, and 17 bases lay in between. CDR3 length: 16 residues. CDR1 is SGHVS, CDR2 FNYEAQ, per germline. CDR3 region: CASSLVAGQDWETQYF. In DNA form, the CDR3 reads TGTGCCAGCAGCTTAGTGGCAGGGCAGGATTGGGAGACCCAGTACTTC. Using reference TRBV7-6 and TRBJ2-5 for the parts outside the CDR3, the full variable domain is GAGVSQSPRYKVTKRGQDVALRCDPISGHVSLYWYRQALGQGPEFLTYFNYEAQQDKSGLPNDRFSAERPEGSISTLTIQRTEQRDSAMYRCASSLVAGQDWETQYFGPGTRLLVL.

This chain joins TRBV4-3 and TRBJ2-3; 9 bases are a match to TRBD2. This CDR3 is 18 amino acids long. With 0 bases clipped from V and 6 bases from J, the junction kept 13 bases outside the gene matches. Germline loops: CDR1 LGHNA, CDR2 YSLEER. The CDR3 coding sequence is TGCGCCAGCAGCCAAGATTGGCGGGGGGGCATTTTGAGGGATACGCAGTATTTT. Translating gives CASSQDWRGGILRDTQYF.

The CDR3 loop is CAISATQGAVGNTIYF. For the CDR3, the DNA is TGTGCCATCAGTGCCACACAGGGGGCTGTTGGAAACACCATATATTTT. This chain links TRBV10-3 with TRBJ1-3; 9 positions agree with TRBD1. This CDR3 spans 16 amino acids. Germline values: CDR1 ENHRY, CDR2 SYGVKD. V dropped 4 bases and J dropped 3; count of bases not matched to a gene: 7.

This chain links TRBV11-3 with TRBJ2-3, with 11 bases lining up with TRBD2. This CDR3 contains 16 residues. Per germline, CDR1 SGHNT and CDR2 YENEEA. V lost 5 bases and J lost 2; bases outside the gene matches: 6. This chain's CDR3 is CASSQGTSGNTDTQYF. CDR3 in DNA: TGTGCCAGCAGCCAAGGGACTAGCGGAAACACAGATACGCAGTATTTT.

The rearrangement uses TRBV28 and TRBJ1-2, with D perhaps matching TRBD1 (5 bases). Germline V gene data show CDR1 as MDHEN and CDR2 as SYDVKM. The V end was cut by 2 bases, the J end by 9 bases, with 13 bases between. CDR3 size: 13 residues. This CDR3 is CASSLQGQYSYTF. For the CDR3, the DNA is TGTGCCAGCAGTTTACAGGGCCAGTATAGCTACACCTTC.

As regards this clone: Other DNA sequences within the sample encode an identical CDR3. V and J are TRBV6-1 and TRBJ1-1; perhaps TRBD1 as D (6 bases). Germline V gene lookup returns CDR1 MNHNS and CDR2 SASEGT. The CDR3 runs 14 residues. With 1 base removed from V and 0 bases from J, the gap between germline ends came to 6 bases. DNA of the CDR3: TGTGCCAGCAGTGAAGGGGGGCTGAACACTGAAGCTTTCTTT. It yields the protein CASSEGGLNTEAFF.

The V and J genes are TRBV28 and TRBJ1-4; 10 bases match TRBD1. The CDR3 covers 16 residues. Trimming cost V 1 base and J 7 bases; bases outside gene matches: 6. The V gene's germline CDR1 is MDHEN and CDR2 SYDVKM. For the CDR3, the DNA is TGTGCCAGCAGTTTATTTGTGGGACAGGGGAGTGAAAAACTGTTTTTT. Its protein product is CASSLFVGQGSEKLFF.

The chain joins TRBV29-1 to TRBJ1-3, with D uncertain. CDR1 SQVTM and CDR2 ANQGSEA come from the germline V gene. This CDR3 comprises 13 residues. Trimming cost V 7 bases and J 2 bases, with 12 bases left between them. DNA of the CDR3: TGCAGCGCGCTGGACTCCACTGGAAACACCATATATTTT. Protein sequence: CSALDSTGNTIYF.

CDR3 amino acids: CASSQAGGEGQPQHF. CDR3 in DNA: TGTGCCAGCAGCCAAGCAGGAGGGGAGGGTCAGCCCCAGCATTTT. The chain carries TRBV3-1 (or the pseudogene TRBV3-2) and TRBJ1-5; tentatively, D is TRBD1 (5 bases). The CDR3 consists of 15 residues. Germline V gene data show CDR1 as LGHDT and CDR2 as YNNKEL (reference sequence). The V end was cut by 1 base, the J end by 6 bases, with 13 bases between.

This clone was counted only a few times. The rearrangement uses TRBV12-5 and TRBJ1-2, with 7 bases fitting TRBD1. This CDR3 is 20 amino acids long. The ends lost 3 bases at V and 1 base at J; junction bases unmatched: 20. Germline assignment: CDR1 LGHNT and CDR2 FRNRAP. CDR3 amino acids: CASGLGGFRDRLFFNYGYTF. As DNA, the CDR3 is TGTGCTAGTGGTTTAGGTGGCTTCCGGGACAGACTCTTCTTTAACTATGGCTACACCTTC. Looking up the rest from reference TRBV12-5 and TRBJ1-2 gives the full variable domain: DARVTQTPRHKVTEMGQEVTMRCQPILGHNTVFWYRQTMMQGLELLAYFRNRAPLDDSGMPKDRFSAEMPDATLATLKIQPSEPRDSAVYFCASGLGGFRDRLFFNYGYTFGSGTRLTVV.

J is TRBJ1-4 and V is TRBV28; D unresolved. Germline-derived CDR1 and CDR2 are MDHEN and SYDVKM. The V end was cut by 5 bases, the J end by 10 bases, with 17 bases between. The CDR3 consists of 14 residues. In nucleotides, the CDR3 is TGTGCCAGCAGTGCCCCCCCGGGGTCGACAAAACTGTTTTTT. It codes for CASSAPPGSTKLFF. The whole variable domain, filled in from reference TRBV28 and TRBJ1-4, reads DVKVTQSSRYLVKRTGEKVFLECVQDMDHENMFWYRQDPGLGLRLIYFSYDVKMKEKGDIPEGYSVSREKKERFSLILESASTNQTSMYLCASSAPPGSTKLFFGSGTQLSVL.